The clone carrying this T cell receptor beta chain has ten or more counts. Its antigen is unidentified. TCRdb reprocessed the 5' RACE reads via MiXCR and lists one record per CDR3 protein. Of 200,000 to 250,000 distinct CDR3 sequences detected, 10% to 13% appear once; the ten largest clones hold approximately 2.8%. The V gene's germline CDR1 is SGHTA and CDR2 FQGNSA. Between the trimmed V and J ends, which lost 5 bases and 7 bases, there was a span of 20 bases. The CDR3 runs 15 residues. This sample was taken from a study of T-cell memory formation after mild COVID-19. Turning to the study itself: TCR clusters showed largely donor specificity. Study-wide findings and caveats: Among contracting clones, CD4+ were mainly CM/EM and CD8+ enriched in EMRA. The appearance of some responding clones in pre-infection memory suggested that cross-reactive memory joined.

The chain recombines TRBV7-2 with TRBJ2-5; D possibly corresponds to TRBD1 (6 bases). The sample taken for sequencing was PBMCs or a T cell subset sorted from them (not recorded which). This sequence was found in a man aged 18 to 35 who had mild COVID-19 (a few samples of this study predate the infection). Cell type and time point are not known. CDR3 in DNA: TGTGCCAGCAGCACCTCCGGGACATCTGGGGGGACCCAGTACTTC. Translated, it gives CASSTSGTSGGTQYF.